This T cell receptor beta chain was recovered during a study of tumor-infiltrating lymphocytes in primary liver carcinoma. A primer matching the constant region was used to make TCR beta cDNA from approximately 500 ng of total RNA. Slightly modified ARM-PCR, run as three nested multiplex PCR rounds, produced the TCR beta libraries. The first two PCR rounds used TRBV1-TRBV30 forward primers with a C-beta reverse primer, about 10 cycles each. One entry per CDR3 protein results from TCRdb running MiXCR on the multiplex PCR reads. The table records 150,000 to 200,000 distinct CDR3 sequences, approximately 86% of them present only once. CDR1 is SQVTM, CDR2 ANQGSEA, per germline. The CDR3 covers 14 residues. The source material, about 19-30 mg of unsorted bulk tissue, was used to co-extract RNA and DNA. In regard to this clonotype: At one boundary the junction diverges from the germline segment, which might be a read error.

The sequence came from a man in his forties with primary liver carcinoma and hepatitis B virus infection. The gene calls are TRBV29-1 and TRBJ1-2; a weak D match, TRBD1 (5 bases). The sequenced sample was tumor tissue from primary liver carcinoma. CDR3 DNA: TGTAGCGTTGAAGGGCAAGAAGGGGTGGATGGCTACACCTTC. Its protein is CSVEGQEGVDGYTF.